The 7 T cell receptor beta chains below all came from one sample that was sequenced in a study of T cell clusters in autoimmune cytopenias. TRB rearrangements were amplified by touch-down multiplex PCR with mixed TRB-A/B primers. TCRdb re-called the multiplex PCR reads; every CDR3 protein appears as one record, without DNA. The sample has some 1,600 distinct CDR3 sequences. Some 38,000 genome equivalents of blood DNA were amplified for TRB. These data also featured in a second study, about T cell repertoires in aging, cancer and after chemotherapy.

The sample taken for sequencing was peripheral blood. The receptor set was obtained from a human donor in good health.

The chain combines TRBV7-9 with TRBJ2-7; absent DNA, TCRdb's TRBD2 call cannot be checked. The CDR3 has 13 amino acids. Germline V gives CDR1 SEHNR, CDR2 FQNEAQ (reference sequence). The CDR3 sequence: CASSLVEGVEQYF.

This clonotype registers medium-sized (0.01 to 0.1%) by frequency. The rearrangement joins TRBV18 to TRBJ1-1; checking the TCRdb D call of TRBD1 is not possible without DNA. CDR1 and CDR2 (germline): KGHSH, LQKENI. The CDR3 totals 14 residues. The CDR3 protein is CASSPNTGDTEAFF.

By frequency, this clonotype registers medium-sized. V usage is TRBV24-1 and J usage is TRBJ1-2; with no DNA, the TCRdb D assignment of TRBD1 cannot be verified. Germline lookup yields CDR1 KGHDR and CDR2 SFDVKD. There are 16 residues in the CDR3. CDR3 sequence reads: CATSKTGQGANYGYTF.

This clonotype registers medium-sized (0.01 to 0.1%) by frequency. The chain couples TRBV7-2 to TRBJ2-3. The germline gives CDR1 SGHTA, CDR2 FQGNSA. This CDR3 has 16 amino acids. The CDR3: CASSLLAAGDTDTQYF. Combining the CDR3 with reference TRBV7-2 and TRBJ2-3 gives the whole variable domain GAGVSQSPSNKVTEKGKDVELRCDPISGHTALYWYRQSLGQGLEFLIYFQGNSAPDKSGLPSDRFSAERTGGSVSTLTIQRTQQEDSAVYLCASSLLAAGDTDTQYFGPGTRLTVL.

The chain joins TRBV21-1 to TRBJ2-7; TCRdb designates TRBD1, a call that cannot be tested without DNA. TRBV21-1 is a listed pseudogene. This CDR3 spans 18 amino acids. The CDR3 is CASSTTTTGQGTAYEQYF.

In terms of frequency, this clonotype is medium-sized. The chain uses TRBV6-1 and TRBJ2-7; TCRdb's D gene call, TRBD1, goes unchecked for lack of DNA. The CDR3 contains 13 residues. Germline V gives CDR1 MNHNS, CDR2 SASEGT. CDR3 residues: CASNRGEIDEQYF.

This clonotype is medium-sized (0.01 to 0.1%) by frequency. The chain uses TRBV6-6 and TRBJ2-6. The CDR3 is 15 residues long. CDR1 is MNHNY, CDR2 SVGAGI, per germline (reference sequence). The CDR3 loop reads CASSYSGYGANVLTF.